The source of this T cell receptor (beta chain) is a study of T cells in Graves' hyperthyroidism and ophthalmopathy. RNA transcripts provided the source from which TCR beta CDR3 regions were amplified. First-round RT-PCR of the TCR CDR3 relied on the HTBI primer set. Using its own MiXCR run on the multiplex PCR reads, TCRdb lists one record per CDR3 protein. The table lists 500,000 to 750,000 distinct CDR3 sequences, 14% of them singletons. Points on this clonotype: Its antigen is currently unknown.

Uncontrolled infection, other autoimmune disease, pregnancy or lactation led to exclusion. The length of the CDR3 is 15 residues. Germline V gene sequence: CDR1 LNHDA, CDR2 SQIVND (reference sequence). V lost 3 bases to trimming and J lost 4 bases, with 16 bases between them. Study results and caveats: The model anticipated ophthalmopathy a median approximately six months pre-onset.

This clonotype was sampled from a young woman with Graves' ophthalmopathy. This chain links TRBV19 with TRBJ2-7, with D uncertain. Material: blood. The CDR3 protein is CASSISVGEGYEQYF. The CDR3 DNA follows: TGTGCCAGTAGTATTTCGGTCGGAGAAGGGTACGAGCAGTACTTC.